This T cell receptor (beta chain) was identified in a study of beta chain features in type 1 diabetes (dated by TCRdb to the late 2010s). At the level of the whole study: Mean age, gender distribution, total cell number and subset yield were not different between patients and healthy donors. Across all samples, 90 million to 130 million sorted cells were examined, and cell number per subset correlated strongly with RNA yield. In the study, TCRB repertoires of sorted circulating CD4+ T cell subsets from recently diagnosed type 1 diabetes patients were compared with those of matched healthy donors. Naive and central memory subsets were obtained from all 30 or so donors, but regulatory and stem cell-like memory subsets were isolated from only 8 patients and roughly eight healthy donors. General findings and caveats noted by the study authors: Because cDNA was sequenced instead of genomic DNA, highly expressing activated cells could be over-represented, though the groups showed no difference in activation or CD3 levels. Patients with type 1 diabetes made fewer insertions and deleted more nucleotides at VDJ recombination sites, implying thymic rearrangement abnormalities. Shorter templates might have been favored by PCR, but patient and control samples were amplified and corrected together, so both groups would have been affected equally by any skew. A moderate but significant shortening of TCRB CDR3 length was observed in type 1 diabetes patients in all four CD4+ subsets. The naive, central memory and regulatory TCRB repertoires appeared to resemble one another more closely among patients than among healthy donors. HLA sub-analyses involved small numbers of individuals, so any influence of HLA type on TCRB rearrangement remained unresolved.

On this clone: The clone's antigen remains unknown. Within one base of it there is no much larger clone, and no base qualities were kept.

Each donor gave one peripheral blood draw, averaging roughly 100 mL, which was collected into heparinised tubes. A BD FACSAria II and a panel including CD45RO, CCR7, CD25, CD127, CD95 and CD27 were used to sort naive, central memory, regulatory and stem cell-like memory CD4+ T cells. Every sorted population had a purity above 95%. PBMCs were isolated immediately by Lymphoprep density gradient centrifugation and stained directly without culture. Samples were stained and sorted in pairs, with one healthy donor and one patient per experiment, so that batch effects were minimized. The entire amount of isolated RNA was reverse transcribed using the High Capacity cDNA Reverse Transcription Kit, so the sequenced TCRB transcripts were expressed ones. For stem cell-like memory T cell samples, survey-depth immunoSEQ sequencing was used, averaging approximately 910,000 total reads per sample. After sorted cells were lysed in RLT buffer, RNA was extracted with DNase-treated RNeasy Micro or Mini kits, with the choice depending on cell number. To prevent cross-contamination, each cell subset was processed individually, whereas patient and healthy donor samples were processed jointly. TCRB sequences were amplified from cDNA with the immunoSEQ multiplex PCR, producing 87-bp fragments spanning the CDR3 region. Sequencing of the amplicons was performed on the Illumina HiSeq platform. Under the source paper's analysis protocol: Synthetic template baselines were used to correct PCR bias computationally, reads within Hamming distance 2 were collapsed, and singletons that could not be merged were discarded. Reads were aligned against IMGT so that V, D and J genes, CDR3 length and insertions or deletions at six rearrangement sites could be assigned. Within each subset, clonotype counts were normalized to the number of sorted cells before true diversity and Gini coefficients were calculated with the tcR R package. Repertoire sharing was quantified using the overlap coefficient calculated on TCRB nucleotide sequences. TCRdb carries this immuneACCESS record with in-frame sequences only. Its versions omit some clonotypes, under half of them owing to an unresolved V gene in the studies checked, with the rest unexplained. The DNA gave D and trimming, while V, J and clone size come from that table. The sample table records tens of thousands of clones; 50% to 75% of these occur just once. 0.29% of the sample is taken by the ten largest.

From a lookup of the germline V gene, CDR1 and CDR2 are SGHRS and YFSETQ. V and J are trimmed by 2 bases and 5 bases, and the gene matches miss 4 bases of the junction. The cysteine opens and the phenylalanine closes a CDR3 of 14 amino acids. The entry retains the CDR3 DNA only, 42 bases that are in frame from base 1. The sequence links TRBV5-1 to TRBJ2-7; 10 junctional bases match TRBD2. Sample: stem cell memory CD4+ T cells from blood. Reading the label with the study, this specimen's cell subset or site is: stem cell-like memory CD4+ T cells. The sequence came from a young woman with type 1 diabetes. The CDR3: CASSFSLAGDEQYF. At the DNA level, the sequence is TGCGCCAGCAGCTTCAGCCTAGCGGGAGACGAGCAGTACTTC.